This section outlines one T cell receptor (beta chain) sequence together with its context. This CDR3 contains 20 residues. The germline CDR1 and CDR2 sequences are LGHDT and YNNKEL (reference sequence). V dropped 5 bases and J dropped 2 bases, with 30 bases sitting between them. Here immunoSEQ multiplex PCR was the method, and the copy in TCRdb shows in-frame clones only, minus some. The sample records about 380,000 clones, more than 75% being singletons. These data belong to a study of blood T cell repertoires in COVID-19. The TCR originated in a woman between 18 and 30 years old who had recovered from COVID-19. The genes are TRBV3-1 (or the pseudogene TRBV3-2) and TRBJ1-1; D not resolved. Sequencing used PBMCs or T cells enriched from blood (not recorded which). The CDR3 region is CASSDGSSFRLSRLNTEAFF. CDR3 DNA: TGTGCCAGCAGCGACGGCTCTTCCTTTCGATTGAGTAGACTAAACACTGAAGCTTTCTTT.